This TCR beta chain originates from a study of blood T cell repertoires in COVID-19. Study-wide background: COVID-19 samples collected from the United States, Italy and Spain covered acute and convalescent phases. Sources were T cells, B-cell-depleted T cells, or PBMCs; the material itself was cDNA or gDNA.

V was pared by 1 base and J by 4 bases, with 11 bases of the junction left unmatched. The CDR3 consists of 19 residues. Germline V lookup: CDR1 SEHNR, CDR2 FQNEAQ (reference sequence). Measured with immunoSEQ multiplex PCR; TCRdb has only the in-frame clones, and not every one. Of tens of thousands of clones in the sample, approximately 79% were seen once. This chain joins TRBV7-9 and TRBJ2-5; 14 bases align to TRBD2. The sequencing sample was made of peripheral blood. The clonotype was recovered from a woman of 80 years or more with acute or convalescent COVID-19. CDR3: CASSLGGTSGRRTRETQYF. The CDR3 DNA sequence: TGTGCCAGCAGCTTAGGTGGGACTAGCGGGAGACGGACTAGAGAGACCCAGTACTTC.